The present TCR beta chain was sequenced within a study of OX40 agonist ivuxolimab in advanced cancers. Background on the study: Every 2 weeks, patients got intravenous ivuxolimab at one of six dose levels (0.01-10 mg/kg). Partial responses were recorded for three patients, including one with hepatocellular carcinoma and two with cutaneous melanoma. The study's findings and limits: With doses of 0.1 to 3.0 mg/kg, CD4+ and CD8+ blood T cells had undergone clonal expansion by week 6. The 0.1-3.0 mg/kg partial responders had among the lowest clonal expansion.

This CDR3 region has 15 residues. V dropped 4 bases and J dropped 7 bases, with 20 bases sitting between them. From germline, CDR1 is SGHVS and CDR2 FQNEAQ. In the case of this clone: Its antigen remains unidentified.

Sequenced by immunoSEQ multiplex PCR; TCRdb stores in-frame clones only, minus some. The sample has tens of thousands of clones, 82% seen once. This material consisted of CD4+ or CD8+ T cells sorted from blood, taken in a trial of the OX40 agonist ivuxolimab. The receptor comes from an adult with an advanced solid tumor such as melanoma, head and neck, liver or kidney cancer. The chain employs TRBV7-8 and TRBJ2-7, with D perhaps TRBD2 (5 bases). The DNA for the CDR3 is TGTGCCAGCAGCTCTATAAGAGGACTCCTGCGTGAGCAGTACTTC. Amino acids: CASSSIRGLLREQYF.